Listed below are T cell receptor beta chains from one sample, sequenced in a study of T cells of healthy individuals. One entry per CDR3 protein results from TCRdb running MiXCR on the 5' RACE reads. The sample has 60,000 to 75,000 distinct CDR3 sequences, under 20% seen once. The receptors derive from a human donor in good health. CDR3s include the opening cysteine and the closing phenylalanine or tryptophan. A D gene is named only where the DNA matches it firmly. Only part of the rows carry a size: once, few, many, or a class if the clone is expanded.

clone_size j_call v_call d_call cdr3_aa cdr3_nt
many TRBJ1-1 TRBV27 . CASKRGVDTEAFF TGTGCCAGCAAGAGAGGGGTGGACACTGAAGCTTTCTTT
few TRBJ1-4 TRBV5-6 . CASSLDRELLSEKLFF TGTGCCAGCAGCCTGGATCGGGAACTATTGAGTGAAAAACTGTTTTTT
many TRBJ1-1 TRBV20-1 . CSAPALRAVNTEAFF TGCAGTGCCCCCGCCCTTAGGGCTGTGAACACTGAAGCTTTCTTT
once TRBJ2-5 TRBV4-3 . CASSQDRRGGSGETQYF TGCGCCAGCAGCCAAGATAGGAGGGGGGGGAGTGGGGAGACCCAGTACTTC
many TRBJ2-3 TRBV3-1 . CASSQVIGDRSTDTQYF TGTGCCAGCAGCCAAGTGATTGGTGACAGGAGCACAGATACGCAGTATTTT
few TRBJ2-5 TRBV20-1 . CSASPSQETQYF TGCAGTGCTAGTCCCAGCCAAGAGACCCAGTACTTC
many TRBJ1-2 TRBV29-1 TRBD1 CSVVDRLQYGYTF TGCAGCGTAGTGGACAGGCTCCAATATGGCTACACCTTC
many TRBJ1-1 TRBV7-9 . CASSLTVNTEAFF TGTGCCAGCAGCTTAACCGTGAACACTGAAGCTTTCTTT
many TRBJ2-7 TRBV20-1 TRBD1 CSARPSFGQVSYEQYF TGCAGTGCTAGACCTTCCTTCGGACAGGTATCCTACGAGCAGTACTTC
. TRBJ2-7 TRBV7-2 . CASSLARKSYEQYF TGTGCCAGCAGCTTAGCGCGCAAGTCCTACGAGCAGTACTTC
. TRBJ2-6 TRBV6-5 . CASSSPGANVLTF TGTGCCAGCTCGAGTCCTGGGGCCAACGTCCTGACTTTC
few TRBJ2-7 TRBV5-1 TRBD1 CASSRDSGEQYF TGCGCCAGCAGCCGGGACAGCGGCGAGCAGTACTTC
. TRBJ2-3 TRBV10-3 TRBD2 CAISELAGGVTDTQYF TGTGCCATCAGTGAACTAGCGGGGGGTGTCACAGATACGCAGTATTTT
few TRBJ1-2 TRBV7-9 . CASSPRTVANYGYTF TGTGCCAGCAGCCCACGGACAGTAGCTAACTATGGCTACACCTTC
. TRBJ1-2 TRBV5-1 . CASSPSTGGSGGYTF TGCGCCAGCAGCCCATCGACAGGAGGGTCTGGAGGCTACACCTTC
many TRBJ2-3 TRBV4-3 . CASSPDGGSTDTQYF TGCGCCAGCAGCCCAGACGGAGGTTCCACAGATACGCAGTATTTT
few TRBJ1-6 TRBV12-3/TRBV12-4 . CASSRGQNNSPLHF TGTGCCAGCAGCCGCGGACAGAATAATTCACCCCTCCACTTT
. TRBJ2-7 TRBV6-5 TRBD1 CASSYSKTGGRAYEQYF TGTGCCAGCAGTTACTCGAAGACAGGGGGCCGCGCCTACGAGCAGTACTTC
. TRBJ1-2 TRBV29-1 TRBD1 CSVERGQGASGYTF TGCAGCGTTGAAAGGGGACAGGGGGCTTCTGGCTACACCTTC
few TRBJ2-1 TRBV28 TRBD2 CASSRRGLAGDEQFF TGTGCCAGCAGTCGCCGGGGACTAGCGGGGGATGAGCAGTTCTTC
few TRBJ2-3 TRBV19 TRBD1 CASSIDWDRVWSTDTQYF TGTGCCAGTAGTATAGATTGGGACAGGGTCTGGAGCACAGATACGCAGTATTTT
. TRBJ2-7 TRBV7-9 . CASSLGPGTYEQYF TGTGCCAGCAGCTTAGGCCCAGGTACCTACGAGCAGTACTTC
few TRBJ2-3 TRBV15 TRBD2 CATSRDRPLSGGPLTDTQYF TGTGCCACCAGCAGAGATCGACCTCTTAGCGGGGGGCCTCTCACAGATACGCAGTATTTT
few TRBJ2-1 TRBV14 . CASSQDRREKQFF TGTGCCAGCAGCCAAGATCGACGGGAAAAGCAGTTCTTC
few TRBJ1-4 TRBV20-1 . CSARESVRGEKLFF TGCAGTGCTAGAGAGTCAGTAAGGGGTGAAAAACTGTTTTTT
many TRBJ2-7 TRBV3-1 TRBD2 CASSLGGSPYEQYF TGTGCCAGCAGCCTGGGGGGGTCACCCTACGAGCAGTACTTC
few TRBJ1-5 TRBV6-1 . CASSHRGTDQPQHF TGTGCCAGCAGTCATCGGGGGACGGATCAGCCCCAGCATTTT
many TRBJ1-6 TRBV23-1 . CASYLGRPLHF TGCGCCTCATATCTGGGACGGCCCCTCCACTTT
. TRBJ2-7 TRBV11-2 TRBD2 CASSFVGAGAREQYF TGTGCCAGCAGCTTCGTTGGAGCGGGGGCGCGGGAGCAGTACTTC
. TRBJ2-1 TRBV29-1 TRBD2 CSAPTSGGYNEQFF TGCAGCGCCCCGACTAGCGGGGGGTACAATGAGCAGTTCTTC
. TRBJ1-3 TRBV20-1 . CSAVLPPGSPGNTIYF TGCAGTGCTGTTCTTCCCCCGGGAAGTCCTGGAAACACCATATATTTT
medium-sized TRBJ2-1 TRBV4-2 . CASSPSWGHEQFF TGTGCCAGCAGCCCCTCTTGGGGGCATGAGCAGTTCTTC
. TRBJ2-7 TRBV6-6 . CASSYMDEQYF TGTGCCAGCAGTTATATGGACGAGCAGTACTTC
. TRBJ2-3 TRBV9 . CASSAPPSGLATDTQYF TGTGCCAGCAGCGCCCCACCCTCGGGACTTGCCACAGATACGCAGTATTTT
. TRBJ2-3 TRBV6-5 . CASRTLSGTDTQYF TGTGCCAGCAGGACCCTCTCGGGGACCGATACGCAGTATTTT
many TRBJ2-2 TRBV6-5 . CASTRDLWTGELFF TGTGCCAGCACCCGGGACTTGTGGACCGGGGAGCTGTTTTTT
few TRBJ2-7 TRBV12-3/TRBV12-4 TRBD1 CASSPMTGTEQYF TGTGCCAGCAGTCCTATGACAGGGACCGAGCAGTACTTC
few TRBJ2-4 TRBV3-1 TRBD2 CASSQDGDYRNIQYF TGTGCCAGCAGCCAAGATGGGGACTACAGGAACATTCAGTACTTC
few TRBJ2-3 TRBV7-3 . CASSPSLIAPGSPQYF TGTGCCAGCAGCCCAAGCCTGATAGCGCCCGGGTCCCCGCAGTATTTT
few TRBJ1-5 TRBV2 . CASRQEYGQPQHF TGTGCCAGCAGACAGGAATATGGTCAGCCCCAGCATTTT
few TRBJ2-1 TRBV4-1 . CASSHGLLYNEQFF TGCGCCAGCAGCCACGGCCTACTCTACAATGAGCAGTTCTTC
. TRBJ2-1 TRBV4-1 TRBD2 CASSRRTSGGPSSYNEQFF TGCGCCAGCAGCCGCAGGACTAGCGGGGGGCCAAGCTCCTACAATGAGCAGTTCTTC
few TRBJ1-1 TRBV9 . CASSPSDFSPTEAFF TGTGCCAGCAGCCCCTCGGATTTTTCTCCCACTGAAGCTTTCTTT
many TRBJ1-2 TRBV5-6 . CASSFKGSLLDGYTF TGTGCCAGCAGCTTTAAAGGTTCGCTGTTAGATGGCTACACCTTC
. TRBJ2-1 TRBV5-1 TRBD2 CASSLTLSSGSYNEQFF TGCGCCAGCAGCTTAACTCTCTCTAGCGGCTCCTACAATGAGCAGTTCTTC
few TRBJ2-7 TRBV7-2 . CASSLRPEGPRNF TGTGCCAGCAGCCTACGACCTGAGGGTCCGCGAAACTTC
many TRBJ2-3 TRBV7-2 . CASSLVVTDTQYF TGTGCCAGCAGCTTAGTAGTCACAGATACGCAGTATTTT
. TRBJ2-4 TRBV29-1 . CSVGVQGYIQYF TGCAGCGTTGGGGTCCAGGGATACATTCAGTACTTC
. TRBJ2-1 TRBV10-3 TRBD2 CAISDGASGGIEQFF TGTGCCATCAGTGACGGGGCTAGCGGGGGGATTGAGCAGTTCTTC